The clone carrying this T cell receptor (beta chain) was picked up a small number of times. What it binds is unknown. The sample originates from a study of T cell repertoires in cytomegalovirus infection. Whole-study context: CMV epitopes, recently identified HLA-C-restricted and well-studied HLA-B-restricted, were used.

From the reads, TCRdb called clonotypes with MiXCR, one entry per CDR3 protein. The table has fewer than 350,000 distinct CDR3 sequences, roughly 28% seen once. This clonotype was obtained from a human donor in good health (CMV status not recorded). Some clones in this sample may be carry-over from other donors' samples. The input for sequencing was cultured PBMCs, taken from culture after CMV antigen stimulation.

Written as DNA, the CDR3 is TGTGCCAGTAATGGGCCTATGAACACTGAAGCTTTCTTT. It codes for CASNGPMNTEAFF. The chain joins TRBV19 to TRBJ1-1; D unresolved. CDR3 length: 13 residues. The V end lost 7 bases, the J end lost 0 bases, and 9 bases lay between the germline ends. CDR1 LNHDA and CDR2 SQIVND come from the germline V gene (reference sequence). Full variable domain (remainder filled in from reference TRBV19 and TRBJ1-1): DGGITQSPKYLFRKEGQNVTLSCEQNLNHDAMYWYRQDPGQGLRLIYYSQIVNDFQKGDIAEGYSVSREKKESFPLTVTSAQKNPTAFYLCASNGPMNTEAFFGQGTRLTVV.